Below, 22 T cell receptor beta chains from the same sample are listed, as sequenced in a study of tumor and adjacent non-tumor tissue in lung cancer. Three rounds of nested PCR, following a modified ARM-PCR protocol, produced the TCRbeta library. TCRdb re-called the multiplex PCR reads through MiXCR, storing one row per CDR3 protein. The repertoire consists of almost 75,000 distinct CDR3 sequences, with roughly 70% occurring once and the leading ten covering 25% to 30%. This sample's RNA came from whole unsorted tissue. The normal lung tissue was taken more than 3 cm from the tumor edge. Sequencing was performed on distant non-tumor lung tissue. The receptors come from a woman aged 50 to 60 with non-small cell lung cancer.

In the case of this clonotype: At one of its ends the junction is not consistent with the germline gene, which may arise from a read error. This rearrangement joins TRBV11-2 to TRBJ2-5; D is perhaps TRBD2 (6 bases). The CDR3 sequence is 16 residues long. Per germline, CDR1 SGHAT and CDR2 FQNNGV. CDR3 sequence (DNA): TGTGTCAGCAGCCACCCAAGGGATACCGGGAGTGAGACCCAGTACTTC. Its protein product is CVSSHPRDTGSETQYF.

With respect to this clonotype: This may arise from a read error, as a much more abundant clone is one base away. V is TRBV6-2 or TRBV6-3 and J is TRBJ2-7; D is undetermined. CDR3 length equals 11 residues. Germline CDR1 MNHEY, CDR2 SVGEGT. The CDR3 protein is CSSSYNHEQYF. The CDR3 coding sequence is TGTTCCAGCAGTTACAATCACGAGCAGTACTTC.

This clonotype was recorded many times. The chain has TRBV20-1 and TRBJ2-7, with D possibly TRBD2 on 5 matching bases. CDR3 length equals 14 residues. Germline CDR1 DFQATT, CDR2 SNEGSKA (reference sequence). Trimming pared 0 bases from V and 5 bases from J, leaving 14 bases between. The DNA for the CDR3 is TGCAGTGCTAGAGACCCTAGCCTACGGAACGAGCAGTACTTC. This encodes CSARDPSLRNEQYF.

This clonotype turned up a few times. The rearrangement uses TRBV13 and TRBJ2-7; D unclear. Germline CDR1 is PRHDT and CDR2 is FYEKMQ (reference sequence). CDR3 length: 14 amino acids. Trimming took off 5 bases at V and 1 base at J, with 12 bases between the two ends. The CDR3: CASSAGLLSYEQYF. CDR3 nucleotide sequence: TGTGCCAGCAGCGCCGGGCTGTTATCCTACGAGCAGTACTTC.

A note on this clonotype: A much larger clone lies one base from this, so it may be a read error. This rearrangement joins TRBV20-1 to TRBJ2-7; 11 positions agree with TRBD2. With V trimmed by 7 bases and J by 4 bases, 3 bases remained unmatched. CDR3 length equals 12 residues. Germline lookup yields CDR1 DFQATT and CDR2 SNEGSKA (reference sequence). CDR3 DNA sequence: TGCAGTGTCAGGACTAGCGGGTACGAGCAGTACTTC. This translates into CSVRTSGYEQYF.

This clonotype occurred many times. The rearrangement links TRBV20-1 to TRBJ2-5, with D perhaps being TRBD1 or TRBD2 (6 bases each). Trimming cost V 2 bases and J 5 bases, with 15 bases left between them. The germline V gene has CDR1 DFQATT and CDR2 SNEGSKA (reference sequence). The CDR3 totals 14 residues. The CDR3 DNA reads TGCAGTGCTAGAAGCGGGTCTAGGGGGGAGACCCAGTACTTC. It encodes CSARSGSRGETQYF.

As concerns this clonotype: With a much larger clone just one base away, this may be a read error. The chain uses TRBV20-1 and TRBJ2-7; TRBD2 matches 13 bases. The CDR3 contains 16 residues. The germline V gene encodes CDR1 DFQATT and CDR2 SNEGSKA (reference sequence). Trimming took 0 bases from V and 4 from J; bases not matched to a gene: 6. The CDR3 loop reads CSAREAGLAGDYEQYF. In DNA, the CDR3 is TGCAGTGCTAGAGAAGCTGGACTAGCGGGAGATTACGAGCAGTACTTC.

As to this clonotype: A much larger clone differs by one base, so this may be a read error. The chain joins TRBV6-5 to TRBJ2-5, with 10 bases matching TRBD2. Trimming removed 6 bases from V and 1 base from J; junction bases left unmatched: 2. The germline V gene encodes CDR1 MNHEY and CDR2 SVGAGI. This CDR3 spans 14 amino acids. CDR3 amino acids: CASSRTSGQETQYF. In DNA form, the CDR3 reads TGTGCCAGCAGCCGGACTAGCGGCCAAGAGACCCAGTACTTC.

This sequence joins TRBV29-1 and TRBJ2-7; possible D gene TRBD1, 6 bases. Trimming pared 4 bases from V and 6 bases from J, leaving 16 bases between. The CDR3 has 13 residues. Germline-derived CDR1 and CDR2 are SQVTM and ANQGSEA. The CDR3 nucleotides are TGCAGCGTTGGGGGACAAGGGTCTTGCGAGCAGTACTTC. Translating gives CSVGGQGSCEQYF.

This clonotype was counted a few times. A read error may be the cause here, since a much bigger clone is one base away. The chain has TRBV6-1 and TRBJ1-5; D gene uncertain. The germline V gene has CDR1 MNHNS and CDR2 SASEGT. Between the trimmed V and J ends, which lost 2 bases and 9 bases, there was a span of 11 bases. The CDR3 totals 13 residues. CDR3 DNA sequence: TGTGCCAGCAGTGAATCTTCATATCGGCCCCAGCATTTT. The encoded protein is CASSESSYRPQHF.

This chain links TRBV6-2 or TRBV6-3 with TRBJ2-1; possible D gene TRBD1, 5 bases. The CDR3 sequence is 14 residues long. V lost 0 bases, J lost 13 bases, and 16 bases lay in between. Looked up from germline, CDR1 is MNHEY and CDR2 is SVGEGT. The CDR3 sequence is CASSYSRGYNKQFF. The CDR3 DNA reads as TGTGCCAGCAGTTACTCTAGGGGCTACAATAAACAGTTCTTC.

The rearrangement joins TRBV4-1 to TRBJ1-1, with D maybe TRBD1 (6 bases). V was shortened by 7 bases and J by 1 base, with 19 bases between the two germline ends. There are 16 residues in the CDR3. Germline V gene sequence: CDR1 MGHRA, CDR2 YSYEKL. CDR3 residues: CASNQDRYRANTEAFF. CDR3 coding DNA: TGCGCCAGCAATCAAGACCGTTACAGGGCGAACACTGAAGCTTTCTTT.

By frequency in the sample, this clonotype is medium-sized. The chain links TRBV11-2 to TRBJ1-2; D may be TRBD1 (6 bases). The length of the CDR3 is 15 residues. Trimming took 5 bases from V and 4 from J, leaving 17 bases between them. Germline CDR1 and CDR2: SGHAT and FQNNGV. In nucleotides, the CDR3 is TGTGCCAGCAGCCTGAGACAGGAACTGTTCTATGGCTACACCTTC. Protein product: CASSLRQELFYGYTF.

Notes on this clonotype: In this CDR3 the conserved last residue, phenylalanine or tryptophan, is missing, so a read error is likely. The chain recombines TRBV11-3 with TRBJ2-3, with 7 nucleotides matching TRBD1. The CDR3 runs to 14 residues. Germline CDR1 SGHNT, CDR2 YENEEA. The V segment lost 6 bases and the J segment 4 bases; nucleotides outside the gene matches: 7. The CDR3 sequence: CASSLDRLADTQYS. CDR3 DNA: TGTGCCAGCAGTTTGGACAGGCTGGCAGATACGCAGTATTCT.

As concerns this clonotype: The junction departs from the called germline gene at one end, perhaps through a read error. This sequence joins TRBV11-1 and TRBJ1-2, with D uncertain. Germline CDR1 and CDR2: SGHAT and FQDESV (reference sequence). The CDR3 is made up of 13 amino acids. CDR3 sequence: CPSSAYYDYGYTF. The CDR3 nucleotides are TGTCCCAGCAGCGCGTACTACGACTATGGCTACACTTTC.

As regards this clonotype: The junction differs from germline at one of its ends, possibly a read error. The CDR3 protein is CASNLGQFSSEQYF. In nucleotides, the CDR3 is TGTGCGAGCAACCTGGGACAGTTCTCGTCCGAGCAGTACTTC. This chain connects TRBV11-2 to TRBJ2-7; 7 nucleotides agree with TRBD1. Germline V CDR1 and CDR2: SGHAT, FQNNGV. This CDR3 contains 14 residues.

The chain uses TRBV20-1 and TRBJ2-2; 7 bases fit TRBD1. Germline CDR1 is DFQATT and CDR2 is SNEGSKA (reference sequence). Trimming at V came to 3 bases and at J to 3 bases, leaving 7 bases not matched to a gene. This CDR3 has 15 amino acids. CDR3 nucleotide sequence: TGCAGTGCTAGTGACAGGGTTGGTCACACCGGGGAGCTGTTTTTT. Translation: CSASDRVGHTGELFF.

Notes on this clonotype: The junction departs from the called germline gene at one end, perhaps through a read error. This chain links TRBV12-3 or TRBV12-4 with TRBJ1-2; 10 bases match TRBD1. The CDR3 sequence is 14 residues long. This chain's CDR3 is CANSWTGGFDGYTF. The CDR3 nucleotides read TGTGCCAACAGTTGGACAGGGGGTTTCGATGGCTACACCTTC.

On this clonotype itself: The junction does not match germline at one end; this may be a read error. This sequence joins TRBV4-2 and TRBJ2-5; D is unclear. This CDR3 has 14 amino acids. CDR1 is LGHNA and CDR2 is YNFKEQ in the germline V gene. CDR3 amino acids: CVSSQASSQETQCF. In DNA, the CDR3 is TGTGTCAGCAGCCAAGCAAGCAGCCAAGAGACCCAGTGTTTC.

This clonotype was observed a few times. A read error may be the cause here, since a much bigger clone is one base away. The chain is built from TRBV12-3 or TRBV12-4 and TRBJ2-2; D gene unclear. The CDR3 contains 13 residues. CDR3 in amino acids: CASSSLNIGELFF. CDR3 nucleotides: TGTGCCAGCAGCTCCTTAAACATCGGGGAGCTGTTTTTT.

The chain uses TRBV11-1 and TRBJ2-7; 7 nucleotides agree with TRBD1. The length of the CDR3 is 14 residues. Germline V gene lookup returns CDR1 SGHAT and CDR2 FQDESV (reference sequence). CDR3 in amino acids: CTGSHWDSSYEQYF. CDR3 DNA: TGTACCGGCAGCCACTGGGACAGCTCCTACGAGCAGTACTTC.

Notes on this clonotype: With a much larger clone just one base away, this may be a read error. J is TRBJ1-6 and V is TRBV5-1; 9 nucleotides line up with TRBD1. CDR3 length equals 15 residues. Germline CDR1 and CDR2: SGHRS and YFSETQ. Trimming cost V 3 bases and J 6 bases; bases outside gene matches: 4. The CDR3: CASSSGQGCNSPLHF. CDR3 nucleotide sequence: TGCGCCAGCAGCTCCGGACAGGGGTGTAATTCACCCCTCCACTTT.